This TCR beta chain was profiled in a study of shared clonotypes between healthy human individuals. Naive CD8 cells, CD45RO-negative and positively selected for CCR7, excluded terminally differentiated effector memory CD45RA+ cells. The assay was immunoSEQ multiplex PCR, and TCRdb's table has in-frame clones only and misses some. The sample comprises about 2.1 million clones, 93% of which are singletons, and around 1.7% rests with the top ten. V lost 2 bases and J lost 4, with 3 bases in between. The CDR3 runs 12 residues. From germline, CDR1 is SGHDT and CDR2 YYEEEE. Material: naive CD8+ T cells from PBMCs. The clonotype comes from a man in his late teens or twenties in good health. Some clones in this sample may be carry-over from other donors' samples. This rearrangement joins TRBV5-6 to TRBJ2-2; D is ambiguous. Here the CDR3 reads CASSFTTGELFF. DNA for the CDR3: TGTGCCAGCAGCTTTACCACCGGGGAGCTGTTTTTT.